Sequencing of this T cell receptor (beta chain) was carried out in a study of blood T cell repertoires in COVID-19. Turning to the study itself: Samples of COVID-19 (acute and convalescent) were obtained from the United States, Italy and Spain. PBMCs, B-cell-depleted T cells, or T cells were the source of the cDNA or gDNA that made up the material.

In the original processing: Nucleated cell number was recorded as an estimate derived from reference gene primer amplification. Sequencing used immunoSEQ multiplex PCR; TCRdb keeps in-frame clones, though not all of them. For V, J and clone size, that table is used; D and trimming come from the DNA. The sample yields 80,000 to 100,000 clones, around 90% seen once. Material: peripheral blood. The sequence was obtained from a human donor with active COVID-19. The donor label of this sample is uncertain.

CDR3 protein: CASSWTGGTEAFF. In nucleotides, the CDR3 is TGTGCCAGCAGTTGGACAGGGGGAACTGAAGCTTTCTTT. V and J are TRBV6-5 and TRBJ1-1; 10 positions match TRBD1. Per the germline V gene, CDR1 is MNHEY and CDR2 is SVGAGI. J was trimmed by 5 bases and V by 4 bases; bases with no gene match: 1. CDR3 length: 13 amino acids.